The 5 T cell receptor beta chains below were found in one sample sequenced in a study of blood T cell repertoires in COVID-19. Data came from immunoSEQ multiplex PCR; TCRdb stores just in-frame clones and leaves some out. The table has 70,000 to 80,000 clones, around 93% seen once; the top ten hold around 5%. The sample consisted of peripheral blood. All receptors come from an older woman with active COVID-19.

The V and J genes are TRBV19 and TRBJ1-5; tentatively, D is TRBD1 (5 bases). Per the germline V gene, CDR1 is LNHDA and CDR2 is SQIVND (reference sequence). Trimming took 4 bases from V and 4 from J, leaving 11 bases between them. The CDR3 runs to 14 residues. CDR3 DNA sequence: TGTGCCAGTAGTACGACCGGGACTAATCAGCCCCAGCATTTT. Translated: CASSTTGTNQPQHF.

The chain couples TRBV5-1 to TRBJ1-1, with a weak D call TRBD1 (5 bases). Germline CDR1 reads SGHRS; CDR2 reads YFSETQ. The ends were cut back, 0 bases at V and 1 base at J, with 10 bases in the middle. This CDR3 region has 15 residues. CDR3 amino acids: CASSLGGQGNTEAFF. CDR3 coding DNA: TGCGCCAGCAGCTTGGGCGGTCAGGGGAACACTGAAGCTTTCTTT.

The chain has TRBV5-1 and TRBJ2-1, with TRBD2 matching over 7 bases. V lost 5 bases and J lost 1; bases outside the gene matches: 3. The CDR3 is made up of 14 amino acids. The germline gives CDR1 SGHRS, CDR2 YFSETQ. CDR3 nucleotides: TGCGCCAGCAGAGTGGGAGGGTCCTACAATGAGCAGTTCTTC. Protein product: CASRVGGSYNEQFF.

The V call is TRBV7-9, the J call TRBJ2-7; no definite D call. The CDR3 extends over 14 amino acids. Between the trimmed V and J ends, which lost 1 base and 4 bases, there was a span of 11 bases. Germline V gives CDR1 SEHNR, CDR2 FQNEAQ (reference sequence). The chain's CDR3 is CASSLGSYLYEQYF. DNA for the CDR3: TGTGCCAGCAGCTTAGGCTCCTATCTATACGAGCAGTACTTC.

This chain uses TRBV5-1 with TRBJ1-2, with TRBD1 matching 7 bases. This CDR3 has 13 residues. Germline-derived CDR1 and CDR2 are SGHRS and YFSETQ. After removal of 5 bases from V and 3 bases from J, the junction contained 4 bases not matched to a gene. The CDR3 loop is CASSLGTDYGYTF. In DNA form, the CDR3 reads TGCGCCAGCAGTCTCGGGACAGACTATGGCTACACCTTC.